The present entry profiles one T cell receptor beta chain with its context. This entry is derived from a study of blood T cell repertoires in COVID-19. Study-wide context: Samples came from the United States, Italy and Spain, spanning acute and convalescent COVID-19. The cDNA or gDNA used as material had been derived from T cells, B-cell-depleted T cells, or PBMCs.

As handled by the study authors: Amplification from reference gene primers served as the basis for estimated nucleated cell counts. Sequencing was performed with immunoSEQ multiplex PCR; in TCRdb, only in-frame clones are kept and a portion is missing. V, J and clone size derive from that table, while D and trimming were established from the DNA sequence. Of roughly 67,000 clones listed, 80% to 85% are singletons. V shed 3 bases, J shed 5 bases, and the junction held 8 bases outside the gene matches. CDR3 length: 15 residues. Per the germline V gene, CDR1 is SGHDT and CDR2 is YYEEEE. This receptor was obtained from a man aged 45 to 65 with active COVID-19. The sample taken for sequencing was peripheral blood. The chain recombines TRBV5-6 with TRBJ1-2, with 9 bases lining up with TRBD1. The CDR3 DNA is TGTGCCAGCAGCTATGCAGACAGGGGGGGTTATGGCTACACCTTC. The encoded protein is CASSYADRGGYGYTF. The whole variable domain, remainder taken from reference TRBV5-6 and TRBJ1-2, is DAGVTQSPTHLIKTRGQQVTLRCSPKSGHDTVSWYQQALGQGPQFIFQYYEEEERQRGNFPDRFSGHQFPNYSSELNVNALLLGDSALYLCASSYADRGGYGYTFGSGTRLTVV.